The 17 T cell receptor beta chains presented below share a single source sample, sequenced in a study of regulatory T cells in long-lasting Graves disease. Time point: newly diagnosed GD, antithyroid drugs for less than 3 months. Preparation of the TCR library used RNA extracted from PBMCs. Investigators prepared the TCR beta libraries by applying iRepertoire HTBI primers and Arm-PCR of CDR3 regions. TCRdb fed the multiplex PCR reads into MiXCR, producing one record per CDR3 protein. This sample has roughly 420,000 distinct CDR3 sequences, with around 17% found just once. This same sample was also taken into another study, of T cells in Graves' hyperthyroidism and ophthalmopathy.

The material was peripheral blood mononuclear cells (PBMCs), obtained at new diagnosis, from a patient treated with antithyroid drugs. These TCRs come from a woman younger than 30 with Graves disease.

This clonotype was detected many times. This chain connects TRBV28 to TRBJ1-2; tentatively, D is TRBD1 (5 bases). The CDR3 sequence is 13 residues long. CDR1 is MDHEN, CDR2 SYDVKM, per germline. Trimming took off 9 bases at V and 8 bases at J, with 19 bases between the two ends. CDR3 DNA sequence: TGTGCCAGTTACCTCGACAGAACGGGAGGCTACACCTTC. This translates into CASYLDRTGGYTF.

This clonotype has ten or more counts. V usage is TRBV2 and J usage is TRBJ1-1; D may be TRBD1 (5 bases). This CDR3 is 13 amino acids long. The germline gives CDR1 SNHLY, CDR2 FYNNEI. Trimming left V 3 bases short and J 5 bases short, with 10 bases between. The CDR3 DNA reads TGTGCCAGCAGTGATGGGGGAAGGACTGAAGCTTTCTTT. Its translation: CASSDGGRTEAFF.

This clonotype appeared a few times. The V call is TRBV11-3, the J call TRBJ2-1; 8 bases agree with TRBD2. Losses at the gene ends were 1 base for V and 3 bases for J; bases not matched to a gene: 14. CDR3 length: 19 residues. Germline lookup yields CDR1 SGHNT and CDR2 YENEEA. The CDR3 DNA follows: TGTGCCAGCAGCTTAGGGGTTCTGTTGAGCGGGGGTGGCTACAATGAGCAGTTCTTC. It encodes CASSLGVLLSGGGYNEQFF. The full variable domain, rest sourced from reference TRBV11-3 and TRBJ2-1, is EAGVVQSPRYKIIEKKQPVAFWCNPISGHNTLYWYLQNLGQGPELLIRYENEEAVDDSQLPKDRFSAERLKGVDSTLKIQPAELGDSAVYLCASSLGVLLSGGGYNEQFFGPGTRLTVL.

In its sample, this clonotype was seen a few times. Being one base from a much bigger clone, this may be a read error. The DNA is omitted, as the CDR3 cannot be located on it reliably, and the CDR3 follows TCRdb's listing. The chain uses TRBV28 and TRBJ2-1. Germline V gene data show CDR1 as MDHEN and CDR2 as SYDVKM. The CDR3 contains 15 residues when both ends are counted. CDR3 loop: CASSFLAGPYNEQFF.

The chain is built from TRBV18 and TRBJ1-2, with D uncertain. V was trimmed by 4 bases and J by 3 bases, leaving 6 bases between them. The V gene's germline CDR1 is KGHSH and CDR2 LQKENI. The CDR3 is 12 amino acids. This chain's CDR3 is CASSLYDYGYTF. As DNA, the CDR3 is TGTGCCAGCTCACTCTATGACTATGGCTACACCTTC. Looking up the rest from reference TRBV18 and TRBJ1-2 gives the full variable domain: NAGVMQNPRHLVRRRGQEARLRCSPMKGHSHVYWYRQLPEEGLKFMVYLQKENIIDESGMPKERFSAEFPKEGPSILRIQQVVRGDSAAYFCASSLYDYGYTFGSGTRLTVV.

In its sample, this clonotype was seen many times. The chain joins TRBV18 to TRBJ2-7; 7 bases are shared with TRBD2. Trimming took 1 base from V and 4 from J; bases not matched to a gene: 4. This CDR3 region has 14 residues. CDR1 KGHSH and CDR2 LQKENI come from the germline V gene. The CDR3 DNA reads TGTGCCAGCTCACCACTCGGGACTATTTACGAGCAGTACTTC. It specifies CASSPLGTIYEQYF.

This clonotype was counted ten times or more. The V gene is TRBV2, the J gene TRBJ2-1; 8 bases are a match to TRBD1. In germline, CDR1 is SNHLY, CDR2 FYNNEI. After removal of 0 bases from V and 8 bases from J, the junction contained 6 bases not matched to a gene. The CDR3 covers 15 residues. The CDR3 protein is CASSEALGQGHEQFF. CDR3 nucleotide sequence: TGTGCCAGCAGTGAAGCGCTAGGACAGGGCCATGAGCAGTTCTTC.

This clonotype showed up many times. This sequence joins TRBV11-2 and TRBJ2-1; D is perhaps TRBD1 or TRBD2 (5 bases each). Between the trimmed V and J ends, which lost 4 bases and 5 bases, there was a span of 12 bases. There are 14 residues in the CDR3. The germline CDR1 and CDR2 sequences are SGHAT and FQNNGV. As DNA, the CDR3 is TGTGCCAGCAGCTCAAGCCGGGACCACAATGAGCAGTTCTTC. It codes for CASSSSRDHNEQFF.

This clonotype has a handful of counts. The chain has TRBV6-1 and TRBJ2-7; the match to TRBD1 covers 12 bases. The CDR3 sequence is 15 residues long. The germline V gene encodes CDR1 MNHNS and CDR2 SASEGT. The V gene end was trimmed by 7 bases and the J gene end by 6 bases; junction bases not matched to a gene: 10. The CDR3 loop is CASTDWGTGGVEQYF. CDR3 in DNA: TGTGCCAGCACCGACTGGGGGACAGGGGGCGTCGAGCAGTACTTC.

The CDR3 DNA is TGTGCCAGCAGTCCGGGGGATACTGGGACCCGGCGGGCTTTCTTT. It yields the protein CASSPGDTGTRRAFF. The chain recombines TRBV12-3 or TRBV12-4 with TRBJ1-1, with D possibly TRBD1 on 5 matching bases. With 5 bases removed from V and 11 bases from J, the gap between germline ends came to 24 bases. This CDR3 spans 15 amino acids.

This clonotype was counted at least ten times. This rearrangement joins TRBV12-5 to TRBJ2-1, with D hard to call. The CDR3 runs to 14 residues. Looked up from germline, CDR1 is LGHNT and CDR2 is FRNRAP. V was shortened by 6 bases and J by 3 bases, with 12 bases between the two germline ends. The CDR3 DNA is TGTGCTAGTGGCCGGGCCGACGGCTACAATGAGCAGTTCTTC. This sequence encodes CASGRADGYNEQFF. The entire variable domain, with the rest obtained from reference TRBV12-5 and TRBJ2-1, is as follows: DARVTQTPRHKVTEMGQEVTMRCQPILGHNTVFWYRQTMMQGLELLAYFRNRAPLDDSGMPKDRFSAEMPDATLATLKIQPSEPRDSAVYFCASGRADGYNEQFFGPGTRLTVL.

This clonotype was detected ten times or more. The chain uses TRBV6-5 and TRBJ1-3; D is uncertain. This CDR3 spans 11 amino acids. CDR1 and CDR2 from the germline V gene are MNHEY and SVGAGI. Trimming left V 4 bases short and J 5 bases short, with 3 bases between. Here the CDR3 DNA reads TGTGCCAGCAGTTCCAGAAACACCATATATTTT. This codes for CASSSRNTIYF.

Ten or more counts support this clonotype. The chain employs TRBV28 and TRBJ2-7; D remains unclear. This CDR3 contains 15 residues. V dropped 8 bases and J dropped 2 bases, with 19 bases sitting between them. Germline-derived CDR1 and CDR2 are MDHEN and SYDVKM. CDR3 sequence: CASYSSGGPTYEQYF. CDR3 DNA: TGTGCCAGCTACTCCTCGGGCGGCCCAACCTACGAGCAGTACTTC.

In regard to this clonotype: This may stem from a read error, because a much larger clone lies one nucleotide away. This chain connects TRBV12-3 or TRBV12-4 to TRBJ2-5; 9 nucleotides match TRBD1. The CDR3 runs to 15 residues. The CDR3 nucleotides read TGTGCCAGCAGTAGGGAAGGGGACAGGGATCGGACCCGGTACTTC. Translated: CASSREGDRDRTRYF.

This clonotype was counted many times. The chain combines TRBV11-2 with TRBJ1-2; 10 nucleotides match TRBD1. Germline lookup yields CDR1 SGHAT and CDR2 FQNNGV. The CDR3 has 16 amino acids. J was trimmed by 4 bases and V by 4 bases; bases with no gene match: 9. The CDR3 DNA follows: TGTGCCAGCAGCTACCTAGGACAGGGGGATGGCTATGGCTACACCTTC. Encoded protein: CASSYLGQGDGYGYTF.

The V gene is TRBV6-1, the J gene TRBJ1-4, with D unresolved. CDR1 and CDR2 from the germline V gene are MNHNS and SASEGT. Trimming stripped 8 bases from V and 0 bases from J, with 10 bases between. The CDR3 loop spans 14 amino acids. CDR3 bases: TGTGCCAGCGGAAAGAGTTCAACTAATGAAAAACTGTTTTTT. This codes for CASGKSSTNEKLFF.

The chain employs TRBV19 and TRBJ2-2, with 10 nucleotides matching TRBD2. Trimming at V came to 3 bases and at J to 6 bases, leaving 7 bases not matched to a gene. This CDR3 comprises 16 residues. Germline CDR1 reads LNHDA; CDR2 reads SQIVND (reference sequence). This CDR3 is CASSMSRLAGSGELFF. The CDR3 coding sequence is TGTGCCAGTAGTATGAGTCGACTAGCGGGTTCCGGGGAGCTGTTTTTT.